This is a list of T cell receptor beta chains from one sample in a study of shared clonotypes between healthy human individuals. Method: immunoSEQ multiplex PCR; TCRdb's copy keeps in-frame clones and lacks some. Of hundreds of thousands of clones listed, 90% to 97% are singletons. Sequenced sample: memory CD8+ T cells sorted from blood. These receptors originate from a man aged 30-40 years in good health. CDR3s include the opening cysteine and the closing phenylalanine or tryptophan. D genes are given only for firm matches. The size field is filled for only some rows; it gives once, few, many or a size class.

17,NA,TRBD1,TRBJ2-5,TRBV5-4,TGTGCCAGCAGCTATCCCCCGGGACAGGGACATGGAGAGACCCAGTACTTC,CASSYPPGQGHGETQYF
20,NA,NA,TRBJ2-1,TRBV7-6,TGTGCCAGCAGCTTAGATTGGGCAGGGGGACTACCTTCCACCTACAATGAGCAGTTCTTC,CASSLDWAGGLPSTYNEQFF
12,NA,TRBD1,TRBJ1-2,TRBV29-1,TGCAGCGTTCAGACAGGGGATGGTGGCTACACCTTC,CSVQTGDGGYTF
14,NA,NA,TRBJ2-5,TRBV5-4,TGTGCCAGCAGCGACTATAGGATCGGGGAGACCCAGTACTTC,CASSDYRIGETQYF
14,once,NA,TRBJ2-7,TRBV18,TGTGCCAGCTCACCAATCGGACAGTCCTACGAGCAGTACTTC,CASSPIGQSYEQYF
10,NA,NA,TRBJ2-7,TRBV2,TGTGCCAGCAGGAACTACGAGCAGTACTTC,CASRNYEQYF
15,NA,TRBD2,TRBJ2-5,TRBV10-3,TGTGCCATCAGTGGCGCGGCGGGAGCGGGAGAGACCCAGTACTTC,CAISGAAGAGETQYF
15,NA,NA,TRBJ2-7,TRBV28,TGTGCCAGCAGGGGGAGGGACACGCCTGGATGGGAGCAGTACTTC,CASRGRDTPGWEQYF
15,NA,NA,TRBJ2-7,TRBV6-5,TGTGCCAGCAGTTACTCCGGTAGCCCCGTCTACGAGCAGTACTTC,CASSYSGSPVYEQYF
17,NA,TRBD2,TRBJ2-4,TRBV9,TGTGCCAGCAGCGTGGGTTTAGCGGGGAGTGCCAAAAACATTCAGTACTTC,CASSVGLAGSAKNIQYF
11,NA,NA,TRBJ1-5,TRBV28,TGTGCCAGCAGTTTTAGTCAGCCCCAGCATTTT,CASSFSQPQHF
11,NA,NA,TRBJ2-5,TRBV4-1,TGCGCCAGCAGCCAGGCGGGGACCCAGTACTTC,CASSQAGTQYF
13,NA,NA,TRBJ2-1,TRBV28,TGTGCCAGCAGTTTTATGTCGTACAATGAGCAGTTCTTC,CASSFMSYNEQFF
13,NA,NA,TRBJ1-5,TRBV13,TGTGCCAGCAGCTTTAACAGCAATCAGCCCCAGCATTTT,CASSFNSNQPQHF
14,NA,TRBD1,TRBJ1-3,TRBV5-5,TGTGCCAGCAGCTTGGGAGGGGGCGGAAACACCATATATTTT,CASSLGGGGNTIYF
16,NA,NA,TRBJ2-2,TRBV7-3,TGTGCCAGCAGCTTAGCGGGACTGAGGAACACCGGGGAGCTGTTTTTT,CASSLAGLRNTGELFF
11,NA,NA,TRBJ2-7,TRBV20-1,TGCAGTGCTAGACGGTCCTACGAGCAGTACTTC,CSARRSYEQYF
15,NA,TRBD1,TRBJ1-1,TRBV10-3,TGTGCCATCAGTGACGGGACAGGGGTGAACACTGAAGCTTTCTTT,CAISDGTGVNTEAFF
18,NA,TRBD2,TRBJ2-1,TRBV4-2,TGTGCCAGCAGCCAAGTAGTCCCGTGGGGACTAGATTACAATGAGCAGTTCTTC,CASSQVVPWGLDYNEQFF
13,NA,TRBD1,TRBJ1-4,TRBV9,TGTGCCAGCAGCCCGATAGGGGGCGAAAAACTGTTTTTT,CASSPIGGEKLFF
11,NA,NA,TRBJ1-1,TRBV5-1,TGCGCCTCACAGGGTAGCACTGAAGCTTTCTTT,CASQGSTEAFF
13,NA,NA,TRBJ1-5,TRBV7-9,TGTGCCAGCAGCTTGGGGAGGGATCAGCCCCAGCATTTT,CASSLGRDQPQHF
11,NA,NA,TRBJ1-1,TRBV6-5,TGTGCCAGCAGTTACGGGAATGAAGCTTTCTTT,CASSYGNEAFF
13,once,NA,TRBJ2-7,TRBV11-2,TGTGCCAGCAGCTTATGGGACTCCTACGAGCAGTACTTC,CASSLWDSYEQYF
11,NA,NA,TRBJ1-5,TRBV28,TGTGCCAGCGACCGAGGTCAGCCCCAGCATTTT,CASDRGQPQHF
13,NA,NA,TRBJ2-6,TRBV7-9,TGTGCCAGCAGAGCCTCTGGGGCCAACGTCCTGACTTTC,CASRASGANVLTF
17,once,TRBD2,TRBJ2-2,TRBV4-1,TGCGCCAGCAGCCAAGGGATACTAGCGGGAGGGACCGGGGAGCTGTTTTTT,CASSQGILAGGTGELFF
16,NA,TRBD2,TRBJ2-3,TRBV11-2,TGTGCCAGCAGCTCGCCGACTAGCGGGAGGGCAGATACGCAGTATTTT,CASSSPTSGRADTQYF
15,NA,TRBD1,TRBJ1-1,TRBV6-5,TGTGCCAGCACCCGGACAGGGGCTCGGAACACTGAAGCTTTCTTT,CASTRTGARNTEAFF
14,NA,NA,TRBJ2-3,TRBV18,TGTGCCAGCTCACGAATGGACAGCACAGATACGCAGTATTTT,CASSRMDSTDTQYF
15,once,TRBD1,TRBJ2-5,TRBV29-1,TGCAGCGCTTCCGGCATCTGGACAGGGACAGAGACCCAGTACTTC,CSASGIWTGTETQYF
15,NA,NA,TRBJ1-1,TRBV7-9,TGTGCCAGCAGCCGCCCCGGACGTTTGAACACTGAAGCTTTCTTT,CASSRPGRLNTEAFF
14,NA,NA,TRBJ1-5,TRBV19,TGTGCCAGTAGTATGGGGTTTAGCAATCAGCCCCAGCATTTT,CASSMGFSNQPQHF
17,NA,TRBD1,TRBJ1-3,TRBV7-8,TGTGCCAGCAGCTTAGCCCGACAGGGCCTCTCTGGAAACACCATATATTTT,CASSLARQGLSGNTIYF
16,NA,NA,TRBJ1-5,TRBV19,TGTGCCAGTAGTGCCCCTCGAGTGGACGGCAATCAGCCCCAGCATTTT,CASSAPRVDGNQPQHF
14,NA,TRBD1,TRBJ1-2,TRBV6-6,TGTGCCAGCAGCTATGGACAGGGGAACTATGGCTACACCTTC,CASSYGQGNYGYTF
19,NA,NA,TRBJ1-2,TRBV7-9,TGTGCCAGCAGCGTTCCGGGGGCCCTAACCTCGAGCCCTAACTATGGCTACACCTTC,CASSVPGALTSSPNYGYTF
13,NA,NA,TRBJ2-3,TRBV6-1,TGTGCCAGCAGTTTGAGGTCCACAGATACGCAGTATTTT,CASSLRSTDTQYF
14,NA,NA,TRBJ1-1,TRBV6-1,TGTGCCAGCAGTGAACACAGCCTGAACACTGAAGCTTTCTTT,CASSEHSLNTEAFF
12,NA,NA,TRBJ2-3,TRBV29-1,TGCAGCGTTGAACAGGGCACAGATACGCAGTATTTT,CSVEQGTDTQYF